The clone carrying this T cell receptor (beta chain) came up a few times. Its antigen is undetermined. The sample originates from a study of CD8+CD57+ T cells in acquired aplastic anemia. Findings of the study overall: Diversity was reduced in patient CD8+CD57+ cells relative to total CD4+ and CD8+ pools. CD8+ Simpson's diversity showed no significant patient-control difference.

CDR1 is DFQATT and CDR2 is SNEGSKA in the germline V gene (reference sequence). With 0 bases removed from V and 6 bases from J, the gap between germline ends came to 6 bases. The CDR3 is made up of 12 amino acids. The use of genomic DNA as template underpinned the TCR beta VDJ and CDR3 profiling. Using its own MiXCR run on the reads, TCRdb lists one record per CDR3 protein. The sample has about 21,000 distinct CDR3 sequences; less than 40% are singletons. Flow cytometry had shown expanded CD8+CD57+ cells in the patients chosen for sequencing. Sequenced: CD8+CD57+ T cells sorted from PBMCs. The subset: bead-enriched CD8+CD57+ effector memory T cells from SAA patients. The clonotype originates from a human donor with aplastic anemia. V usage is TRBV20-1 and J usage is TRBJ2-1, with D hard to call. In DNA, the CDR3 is TGCAGTGCTAGAGATCCTCCCAATGAGCAGTTCTTC. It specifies CSARDPPNEQFF.